The T cell receptor (beta chain) described here comes from a study of early T cells in non-severe SARS-CoV-2 infection. Study-wide results and limits: The matching step, a VDJdb search, favored anti-spike CD8 responses and missed private and CD4 specificities.

Germline V gives CDR1 SQVTM, CDR2 ANQGSEA. The CDR3 extends over 13 amino acids. Between the trimmed V and J ends, which lost 6 bases and 1 base, there was a span of 12 bases. Notes on this clonotype: As yet, its antigen is unknown.

TCRdb recomputed calls from the 5' RACE reads with MiXCR, one row per CDR3 protein. The repertoire holds fewer than 100,000 distinct CDR3 sequences, with about 15% as singletons. Sequenced: whole blood. This receptor was identified in an adult who was a healthcare worker with PCR-confirmed SARS-CoV-2 infection or an uninfected control (not recorded which). The V and J genes are TRBV29-1 and TRBJ1-1, with D tentatively TRBD1 (5 bases). CDR3 coding DNA: TGCAGCGTGGATGGGGACCAGAACACTGAAGCTTTCTTT. Translation: CSVDGDQNTEAFF.